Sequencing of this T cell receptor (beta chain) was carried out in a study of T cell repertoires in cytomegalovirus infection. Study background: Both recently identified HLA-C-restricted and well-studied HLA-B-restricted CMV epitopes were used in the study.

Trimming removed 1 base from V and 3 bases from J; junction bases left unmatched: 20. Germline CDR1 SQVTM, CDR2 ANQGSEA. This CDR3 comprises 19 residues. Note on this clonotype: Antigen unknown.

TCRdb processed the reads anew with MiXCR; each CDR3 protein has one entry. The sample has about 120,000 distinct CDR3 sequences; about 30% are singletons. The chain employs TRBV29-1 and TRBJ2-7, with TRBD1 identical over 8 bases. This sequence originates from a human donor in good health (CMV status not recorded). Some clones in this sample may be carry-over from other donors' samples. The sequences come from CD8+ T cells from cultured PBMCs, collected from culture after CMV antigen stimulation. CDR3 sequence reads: CSVEGSHSPGGTGLYEQYF. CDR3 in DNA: TGCAGCGTTGAAGGAAGTCACTCACCGGGTGGGACAGGACTCTACGAGCAGTACTTC.